This TCR beta chain was recovered during a study of monozygotic twins with inflammatory bowel disease. The CDR3 runs 14 residues. Template switching added UMIs carrying a 6-nucleotide sample barcode. TCRdb reprocessed the 5' RACE reads and keeps a single row for each CDR3 protein, giving no DNA. Its clone listing holds approximately 150,000 distinct CDR3 sequences. Regarding the study as a whole: Among the T cells, different subtypes could not be distinguished.

Worth noting for this clonotype: Its antigen is currently unknown.

Material for sequencing was blood. The sequence came from a human donor with ulcerative colitis or Crohn's disease, or a healthy co-twin of an affected twin (not recorded which). The gene calls are TRBV12-3 or TRBV12-4 and TRBJ2-7; TCRdb's D gene call, TRBD2, goes unchecked for lack of DNA. This chain's CDR3 is CASSPTGPLYEQYF.